A selection of T cell receptor beta chains follows, all from one sample in a study of blood T cell repertoires in COVID-19. Sequenced by immunoSEQ multiplex PCR; TCRdb stores in-frame clones only, minus some. The table includes about 110,000 clones, 75% to 85% detected once. Material for sequencing was peripheral blood. Receptor source: a woman between 65 and 79 years old with acute or convalescent COVID-19. CDR3s include the opening cysteine and the closing phenylalanine or tryptophan. Each record gives: CDR3 protein, CDR3 DNA, V gene, D gene, J gene, clone size. A D gene is named only where the DNA matches it firmly. Part of the rows lack a size; the others show once, few, many or a class for expanded clones.

cdr3_aa: CASISGSATEQYF
cdr3_nt: TGTGCCAGCATAAGCGGGAGTGCTACCGAGCAGTACTTC
v_call: TRBV28
d_call: TRBD2
j_call: TRBJ2-7
clone_size: NA

cdr3_aa: CASSQRVGASGNTIYF
cdr3_nt: TGTGCCAGCAGCCAAAGGGTGGGGGCCTCTGGAAACACCATATATTTT
v_call: TRBV3-1/TRBV3-2
d_call: NA
j_call: TRBJ1-3
clone_size: NA

cdr3_aa: CASSVAAHPGTGELFF
cdr3_nt: TGTGCCAGCAGCGTAGCGGCACACCCGGGCACCGGGGAGCTGTTTTTT
v_call: TRBV9
d_call: NA
j_call: TRBJ2-2
clone_size: NA

cdr3_aa: CASSLTGGNYGYTF
cdr3_nt: TGTGCCAGCAGCTTAACCGGGGGTAACTATGGCTACACCTTC
v_call: TRBV11-2
d_call: NA
j_call: TRBJ1-2
clone_size: NA

cdr3_aa: CALAGAGETQYF
cdr3_nt: TGTGCCCTCGCGGGGGCGGGGGAGACCCAGTACTTC
v_call: TRBV7-9
d_call: NA
j_call: TRBJ2-5
clone_size: few

cdr3_aa: CATADREEEQYF
cdr3_nt: TGTGCCACCGCGGACAGGGAGGAAGAGCAGTACTTC
v_call: TRBV6-5
d_call: TRBD1
j_call: TRBJ2-7
clone_size: NA

cdr3_aa: CASSDRWGYTF
cdr3_nt: TGTGCCAGCAGTGACAGGTGGGGCTACACCTTC
v_call: TRBV2
d_call: NA
j_call: TRBJ1-2
clone_size: few

cdr3_aa: CASSPIAGGPTDTQYF
cdr3_nt: TGCGCCAGCAGCCCCATAGCGGGAGGCCCCACAGATACGCAGTATTTT
v_call: TRBV4-1
d_call: TRBD2
j_call: TRBJ2-3
clone_size: NA

cdr3_aa: CASSSNAGTGLAEAFF
cdr3_nt: TGCGCCAGCAGCTCGAATGCCGGGACAGGGCTTGCTGAAGCTTTCTTT
v_call: TRBV5-1
d_call: TRBD1
j_call: TRBJ1-1
clone_size: NA

cdr3_aa: CASSPTGQWKGAF
cdr3_nt: TGTGCCAGCAGTCCTACGGGACAGTGGAAGGGCGCCTTC
v_call: TRBV28
d_call: TRBD1
j_call: TRBJ1-2
clone_size: few

cdr3_aa: CASSLVGSSPDTQYF
cdr3_nt: TGCGCCAGCAGCTTGGTCGGGAGCAGCCCAGATACGCAGTATTTT
v_call: TRBV5-1
d_call: NA
j_call: TRBJ2-3
clone_size: NA